The next 29 T cell receptor beta chains were all read from a single sample in a study of Ad26.COV2.S vaccination and SARS-CoV-2 variants. Treatment in this sample: approximately 18 received Ad26.COV2.S at low or high dose, single or two shots; 5 received placebo; per-sample allocation not given. The study sampled participants on day 63 after the first vaccine or placebo injection. Measured with immunoSEQ multiplex PCR; TCRdb has only the in-frame clones, and not every one. The table shows about 400,000 clones, with approximately 90% occurring only once. The sequenced sample was peripheral blood, obtained in a trial of Ad26.COV2.S vaccine versus placebo. These receptors all come from a person aged 18 to 65 who received the Ad26.COV2.S COVID-19 vaccine or a placebo.

This chain joins TRBV12-3 or TRBV12-4 and TRBJ1-5; D gene uncertain. The CDR3 loop spans 13 amino acids. V lost 3 bases and J 4 bases, leaving 7 bases between the germline ends. CDR3 DNA sequence: TGTGCCAGCAGTTTGCAGGAAAATCAGCCCCAGCATTTT. It codes for CASSLQENQPQHF.

The J gene is TRBJ2-7, the V gene TRBV29-1, with D possibly TRBD1 on 8 matching bases. The V and J ends lost 3 bases and 7 bases respectively, with 19 bases between them. The CDR3 runs 14 residues. Germline V lookup: CDR1 SQVTM, CDR2 ANQGSEA. CDR3 in amino acids: CSVEKWTGRGEQYF. DNA for the CDR3: TGCAGCGTTGAGAAATGGACAGGGAGGGGAGAGCAGTACTTC.

The V call is TRBV13, the J call TRBJ2-3; maybe TRBD1 (5 bases). V lost 0 bases and J lost 4, with 14 bases in between. The CDR3 runs 16 residues. Germline V gives CDR1 PRHDT, CDR2 FYEKMQ (reference sequence). The DNA for the CDR3 is TGTGCCAGCAGCTTAGGGCAGGGCACATTCCCAGATACGCAGTATTTT. Its translation: CASSLGQGTFPDTQYF.

The chain links TRBV6-5 to TRBJ1-1; no reliable D call. The CDR3 is made up of 12 amino acids. V lost 8 bases and J 3 bases, leaving 10 bases between the germline ends. CDR1 MNHEY and CDR2 SVGAGI come from the germline V gene. The CDR3 coding sequence is TGTGCCAGCTTCCCCAATGACACTGAAGCTTTCTTT. Amino acids: CASFPNDTEAFF.

The gene calls are TRBV2 and TRBJ2-3, with a weak D call TRBD1 (5 bases). Germline-derived CDR1 and CDR2 are SNHLY and FYNNEI. V gave up 9 bases and J gave up 2 bases, with 12 bases separating them. The CDR3 runs 13 residues. CDR3 region: CARKQEYTDTQYF. The CDR3 DNA sequence: TGTGCCAGAAAACAGGAGTACACAGATACGCAGTATTTT.

This chain uses TRBV27 with TRBJ2-7; no clear D. Trimming shortened V by 0 bases and J by 6 bases, and 15 bases separated the two germline ends. Germline V gene sequence: CDR1 MNHEY, CDR2 SMNVEV (reference sequence). The CDR3 spans 15 residues. This chain's CDR3 is CASSLSSQRKVEQYF. In DNA form, the CDR3 reads TGTGCCAGCAGTTTATCGTCTCAGAGGAAAGTCGAGCAGTACTTC.

In the case of this clone: Sequence at one end of the junction differs from germline and may be a read error. The chain recombines TRBV2 with TRBJ1-2, with no clear D. Germline CDR1 and CDR2: SNHLY and FYNNEI. The CDR3 spans 9 residues. The CDR3, as DNA: TGTGCCAGCAGTGAAAGGGCAGACTTC. Residues: CASSERADF.

The V gene is TRBV6-2 or TRBV6-3, the J gene TRBJ2-5; D perhaps matches TRBD2 (5 bases). The V gene's germline CDR1 is MNHEY and CDR2 SVGEGT. The V gene lost 6 bases and the J gene lost 5 bases, with 22 bases spanning the gap. The CDR3 loop spans 16 amino acids. Here the CDR3 reads CASSSAWRFEMETQYF. The CDR3 nucleotides read TGTGCCAGCAGCTCTGCGTGGAGGTTCGAAATGGAGACCCAGTACTTC.

In its sample, this clone was seen a few times. The rearrangement joins TRBV9 to TRBJ2-7; 8 bases match TRBD1. J was trimmed by 3 bases and V by 7 bases; bases with no gene match: 9. CDR1 is SGDLS and CDR2 is YYNGEE in the germline V gene. The CDR3 is 14 amino acids. The CDR3 DNA sequence: TGTGCCAGCGGACCAGACAGGGGCCGCTACGAGCAGTACTTC. Its protein is CASGPDRGRYEQYF.

V and J are TRBV18 and TRBJ1-1; D unresolved. The V gene's germline CDR1 is KGHSH and CDR2 LQKENI. CDR3 length: 16 amino acids. V was pared by 2 bases and J by 8 bases, with 21 bases between. The CDR3 DNA is TGTGCCAGCTCACCAGGTTTAGTCAGCCCGACTTTCGAAGCTTTCTTT. It codes for CASSPGLVSPTFEAFF. Looking up the rest from reference TRBV18 and TRBJ1-1 gives the full variable domain: NAGVMQNPRHLVRRRGQEARLRCSPMKGHSHVYWYRQLPEEGLKFMVYLQKENIIDESGMPKERFSAEFPKEGPSILRIQQVVRGDSAAYFCASSPGLVSPTFEAFFGQGTRLTVV.

The rearrangement joins TRBV15 to TRBJ2-5, with 11 bases identical to TRBD1. Germline-derived CDR1 and CDR2 are LNHNV and YYDKDF (reference sequence). The CDR3 sequence is 14 residues long. V was pared by 7 bases and J by 5 bases, with 6 bases of the junction left unmatched. The chain's CDR3 is CATIGQGARETQYF. Here the CDR3 DNA reads TGTGCCACCATCGGACAGGGGGCGCGGGAGACCCAGTACTTC.

The chain couples TRBV7-9 to TRBJ2-1, with TRBD1 matching 9 bases. The junction had 5 bases not matched to a gene; V was cut back by 3 bases and J by 8 bases. The CDR3 is made up of 14 amino acids. In germline, CDR1 is SEHNR, CDR2 FQNEAQ (reference sequence). CDR3 nucleotides: TGTGCCAGCAGCTTCGACAGGGGGTGGTATGAGCAGTTCTTC. This codes for CASSFDRGWYEQFF. Using reference TRBV7-9 and TRBJ2-1 for the parts outside the CDR3, the full variable domain is DTGVSQNPRHKITKRGQNVTFRCDPISEHNRLYWYRQTLGQGPEFLTYFQNEAQLEKSRLLSDRFSAERPKGSFSTLEIQRTEQGDSAMYLCASSFDRGWYEQFFGPGTRLTVL.

The chain's CDR3 is CASSLGAGRTYEQYF. Written as DNA, the CDR3 is TGTGCCAGCAGCTTAGGAGCGGGCCGAACCTACGAGCAGTACTTC. The rearrangement uses TRBV7-2 and TRBJ2-7; the D gene is possibly TRBD2 (6 bases). Germline V lookup: CDR1 SGHTA, CDR2 FQGNSA. Trimming shortened V by 1 base and J by 2 bases, and 12 bases separated the two germline ends. The CDR3 totals 15 residues.

The gene calls are TRBV7-8 and TRBJ1-6; D may be TRBD1 (6 bases). Germline V gene lookup returns CDR1 SGHVS and CDR2 FQNEAQ. V dropped 5 bases and J dropped 8 bases, with 16 bases sitting between them. The CDR3 is 15 residues long. The CDR3 spells CASSEYDRQDSPLHF. The CDR3 DNA follows: TGTGCCAGCAGCGAATACGACAGGCAAGATTCACCCCTCCACTTT.

With respect to this clone: The junction and the germline gene differ at one end; a read error may be behind it. J is TRBJ2-7 and V is TRBV7-7, with D maybe TRBD1 (6 bases). The germline CDR1 and CDR2 sequences are SSHAT and FNYEAQ (reference sequence). This CDR3 comprises 13 residues. Here the CDR3 reads CASSLVLQGEQYF. CDR3 DNA: TGTGCTAGCAGCTTAGTCTTACAGGGCGAGCAGTACTTC.

The J gene is TRBJ2-1, the V gene TRBV30; maybe TRBD2 (5 bases). This CDR3 comprises 14 residues. Trimming shortened V by 2 bases and J by 4 bases, and 12 bases separated the two germline ends. Germline CDR1 GTSNPN, CDR2 SVGIG (reference sequence). CDR3 bases: TGTGCCTGGAGTAAAGGACTGAGGTACAATGAGCAGTTCTTC. Encoded protein: CAWSKGLRYNEQFF.

This clone was seen only once. J is TRBJ1-1 and V is TRBV24-1; D remains ambiguous. Trimming took 0 bases from V and 0 from J, leaving 1 base between them. CDR3 size: 13 residues. Germline V lookup: CDR1 KGHDR, CDR2 SFDVKD. CDR3 residues: CATSDLLNTEAFF. CDR3 DNA sequence: TGTGCCACCAGTGATTTGTTGAACACTGAAGCTTTCTTT.

The chain uses TRBV6-6 and TRBJ1-6; 12 positions agree with TRBD1. Losses at the gene ends were 2 bases for V and 10 bases for J; bases not matched to a gene: 0. Germline lookup yields CDR1 MNHNY and CDR2 SVGAGI (reference sequence). This CDR3 comprises 14 residues. CDR3 sequence (DNA): TGTGCCAGCAGTTACGGGACAGGGGGCTCACCCCTCCACTTT. The encoded protein is CASSYGTGGSPLHF.

The CDR3 DNA reads TGTGCCAGCAGTCAACCGGGACGGACCGGGGAGCTGTTTTTT. Its translation: CASSQPGRTGELFF. The chain uses TRBV6-2 or TRBV6-3 and TRBJ2-2; D may match TRBD1 or TRBD2 (5 bases each). V gave up 5 bases and J gave up 5 bases, with 12 bases separating them. This CDR3 comprises 14 residues. Germline values: CDR1 MNHEY, CDR2 SVGEGT.

The V gene is TRBV15, the J gene TRBJ2-3; unclear D gene. The CDR3 contains 14 residues. CDR1 LNHNV and CDR2 YYDKDF come from the germline V gene (reference sequence). Trimming shortened V by 1 base and J by 0 bases, and 5 bases separated the two germline ends. CDR3 bases: TGTGCCACCAGCAGAGGGCCCAGCACAGATACGCAGTATTTT. Residues: CATSRGPSTDTQYF. The full variable domain, completed using reference TRBV15 and TRBJ2-3, is DAMVIQNPRYQVTQFGKPVTLSCSQTLNHNVMYWYQQKSSQAPKLLFHYYDKDFNNEADTPDNFQSRRPNTSFCFLDIRSPGLGDTAMYLCATSRGPSTDTQYFGPGTRLTVL.

The chain employs TRBV5-6 and TRBJ1-6, with TRBD1 as a possible D gene (6 bases). Germline assignment: CDR1 SGHDT and CDR2 YYEEEE. Trimming pared 2 bases from V and 7 bases from J, leaving 13 bases between. This CDR3 spans 15 amino acids. The CDR3 spells CASSFNRVWNSPLHF. The DNA for the CDR3 is TGTGCCAGCAGCTTCAACAGGGTTTGGAATTCACCCCTCCACTTT.

The J gene is TRBJ2-1, the V gene TRBV7-2; 9 bases align to TRBD2. The V and J ends lost 1 base and 7 bases, in that order; junction bases with no gene match: 8. The V gene's germline CDR1 is SGHTA and CDR2 FQGNSA. This CDR3 has 16 amino acids. The CDR3 region is CASSLGISGGTNEQFF. CDR3 bases: TGTGCCAGCAGCTTAGGCATCAGCGGGGGGACGAATGAGCAGTTCTTC.

V and J are TRBV11-2 and TRBJ1-1, with TRBD1 matching over 8 bases. Germline V gene sequence: CDR1 SGHAT, CDR2 FQNNGV. V gave up 5 bases and J gave up 3 bases; unmatched junction bases: 5. This CDR3 is built from 14 residues. The CDR3 sequence is CASSPDRVYTEAFF. The CDR3, as DNA: TGTGCCAGCAGCCCGGACAGGGTGTACACTGAAGCTTTCTTT.

CDR3 residues: CASSQAKGFFGNTIYF. The DNA of the CDR3 is TGCGCCAGCAGCCAAGCTAAGGGTTTCTTTGGAAACACCATATATTTT. This rearrangement joins TRBV4-3 to TRBJ1-3, with D unclear. This CDR3 is built from 16 residues. The germline V gene has CDR1 LGHNA and CDR2 YSLEER. Trimming took off 1 base at V and 3 bases at J, with 13 bases between the two ends.

The chain has TRBV7-9 and TRBJ2-1; 10 positions match TRBD2. J was trimmed by 4 bases and V by 1 base; bases with no gene match: 4. CDR1 and CDR2 (germline): SEHNR, FQNEAQ (reference sequence). This CDR3 spans 16 amino acids. The CDR3 protein is CASSLVVAGGYNEQFF. The CDR3 DNA sequence: TGTGCCAGCAGCTTAGTGGTAGCGGGGGGATACAATGAGCAGTTCTTC.

The chain recombines TRBV18 with TRBJ1-1; tentatively, D is TRBD1 (5 bases). Germline V gives CDR1 KGHSH, CDR2 LQKENI. The CDR3 runs to 15 residues. V lost 3 bases, J lost 0 bases, and 11 bases lay in between. The CDR3 spells CASSPGQNMNTEAFF. DNA of the CDR3: TGTGCCAGCTCACCGGGGCAGAACATGAACACTGAAGCTTTCTTT.

The gene calls are TRBV6-5 and TRBJ2-3; 8 bases match TRBD1. The CDR3 totals 14 residues. In germline, CDR1 is MNHEY, CDR2 SVGAGI. V lost 5 bases and J lost 2; bases outside the gene matches: 3. CDR3 sequence (DNA): TGTGCCAGCAGTCGGACAGGGACCACAGATACGCAGTATTTT. Encoded protein: CASSRTGTTDTQYF.

This rearrangement joins TRBV3-1 (or the pseudogene TRBV3-2) to TRBJ1-4; no reliable D call. This CDR3 is built from 13 residues. CDR1 and CDR2 (germline): LGHDT, YNNKEL (reference sequence). The ends were cut back, 0 bases at V and 5 bases at J, with 4 bases in the middle. The CDR3, as DNA: TGTGCCAGCAGCCAAGAATACAATGAAAAACTGTTTTTT. Translation gives CASSQEYNEKLFF.

This sequence joins TRBV29-1 and TRBJ1-1; TRBD1 agrees at 7 bases. The germline V gene encodes CDR1 SQVTM and CDR2 ANQGSEA. Germline trimming cut 4 bases from V and 0 bases from J; bases unmatched to any gene: 14. This CDR3 has 17 residues. CDR3 protein: CSVASRQGGWVNTEAFF. Written as DNA, the CDR3 is TGCAGCGTTGCGTCACGACAGGGTGGGTGGGTGAACACTGAAGCTTTCTTT.